Presented here are 5 T cell receptor beta chains from one specimen sequenced in a study of OX40 agonist ivuxolimab in advanced cancers. Clones were read by immunoSEQ multiplex PCR, and TCRdb kept only the in-frame ones, dropping some. The sample consists of 65,000 to 95,000 clones, roughly nine tenths of them appearing once. The source material was CD4+ or CD8+ T cells sorted from blood, sampled in a trial of the OX40 agonist ivuxolimab. The receptors shown here come from an adult with an advanced solid tumor such as melanoma, head and neck, liver or kidney cancer.

V is TRBV5-8 and J is TRBJ2-1; 10 nucleotides match TRBD2. Germline V CDR1 and CDR2: SGHTS, YDEGEE. The CDR3 covers 17 residues. V shed 4 bases and J 8 bases; nucleotides not matched to a gene: 15. The CDR3: CASSTFSGRSELDEQFF. In DNA form, the CDR3 reads TGTGCCAGCAGCACCTTTAGCGGGAGGTCTGAGTTGGATGAGCAGTTCTTC.

J is TRBJ1-1 and V is TRBV19; TRBD1 aligns across 8 bases. Germline V gene lookup returns CDR1 LNHDA and CDR2 SQIVND (reference sequence). J gave up 3 bases and V 7 bases, and 7 bases lay outside the gene matches. The CDR3 totals 14 residues. CDR3 sequence reads: CASNRDRQDTEAFF. CDR3 DNA: TGTGCCAGTAATCGGGACAGGCAGGACACTGAAGCTTTCTTT. Together with reference TRBV19 and TRBJ1-1, the CDR3 gives the full variable domain: DGGITQSPKYLFRKEGQNVTLSCEQNLNHDAMYWYRQDPGQGLRLIYYSQIVNDFQKGDIAEGYSVSREKKESFPLTVTSAQKNPTAFYLCASNRDRQDTEAFFGQGTRLTVV.

The rearrangement joins TRBV28 to TRBJ1-1, with D hard to call. The CDR3 loop spans 12 amino acids. Germline values: CDR1 MDHEN, CDR2 SYDVKM. V was cut by 7 bases and J by 11 bases, with 17 bases left in between. Written as DNA, the CDR3 is TGTGCCAGCACTCCCCCCGTTGGTTTGGCTTTCTTT. Residues: CASTPPVGLAFF.

This clone was picked up one time. The chain links TRBV6-5 to TRBJ2-5, with 9 bases that match TRBD1. V lost 2 bases to trimming and J lost 2 bases; unmatched junction nucleotides: 3. The CDR3 contains 15 residues. Per germline, CDR1 MNHEY and CDR2 SVGAGI. CDR3 nucleotides: TGTGCCAGCAGTTACGCGACAGGGGGGCAAGAGACCCAGTACTTC. Residues: CASSYATGGQETQYF.

The chain links TRBV15 to TRBJ2-7, with 7 bases fitting TRBD1. Losses at the gene ends were 5 bases for V and 2 bases for J; bases not matched to a gene: 6. The CDR3 spans 14 residues. Looked up from germline, CDR1 is LNHNV and CDR2 is YYDKDF (reference sequence). The CDR3 nucleotides are TGTGCCACCAGCGGAACAGGGGCTGCCTACGAGCAGTACTTC. It codes for CATSGTGAAYEQYF.